These 16 T cell receptor beta chains were sequenced from one sample in a study of Graves' ophthalmopathy and Graves' hyperthyroidism. RNA transcripts served as template for amplifying TCR beta CDR3 sequences. RT-PCR with HTBI primers came first, then second-round multiplex PCR. TCRdb fed the multiplex PCR reads into MiXCR, producing one record per CDR3 protein. The sample yields about 380,000 distinct CDR3 sequences, 15% to 17% seen once. The sample was peripheral blood. Receptors originate from a woman between 18 and 30 years old with stable Graves' hyperthyroidism.

J is TRBJ2-5 and V is TRBV20-1; 8 nucleotides line up with TRBD1. The V gene end was trimmed by 0 bases and the J gene end by 2 bases; junction bases not matched to a gene: 2. Germline loops: CDR1 DFQATT, CDR2 SNEGSKA (reference sequence). The CDR3 extends over 14 amino acids. The CDR3 region has the DNA TGCAGTGCTAGAGATGGACAGGGACAAGAGACCCAGTACTTC. Amino acid sequence: CSARDGQGQETQYF.

This clonotype was seen repeatedly, ten times or more. The rearrangement links TRBV3-1 to TRBJ2-5, with a possible D match to TRBD2 (5 bases). Trimming removed 0 bases at V and 5 bases at J, with 13 bases between. The CDR3 is 15 amino acids. Germline V gene lookup returns CDR1 LGHDT and CDR2 YNNKEL (reference sequence). This CDR3 is CASSQDPGEGETQYF. CDR3 nucleotide sequence: TGTGCCAGCAGCCAAGATCCCGGGGAAGGGGAGACCCAGTACTTC.

This clonotype was recorded at least ten times. The chain uses TRBV6-5 and TRBJ1-5; no clear D gene. Trimming removed 2 bases from V and 7 bases from J, with 6 bases in between. This CDR3 has 12 residues. Germline CDR1 is MNHEY and CDR2 is SVGAGI. The CDR3 region is CASSYPGQPQHF. In DNA form, the CDR3 reads TGTGCCAGCAGTTACCCTGGGCAGCCCCAGCATTTT.

The chain joins TRBV5-1 to TRBJ1-1; D is ambiguous. Germline V gene data show CDR1 as SGHRS and CDR2 as YFSETQ. The CDR3 totals 14 residues. V shed 0 bases and J shed 5 bases, with 11 bases lying between them. The CDR3 DNA reads TGCGCCAGCAGCTTGGAGGTGGTTGGAACTGAAGCTTTCTTT. Protein product: CASSLEVVGTEAFF. Full variable domain (remainder filled in from reference TRBV5-1 and TRBJ1-1): KAGVTQTPRYLIKTRGQQVTLSCSPISGHRSVSWYQQTPGQGLQFLFEYFSETQRNKGNFPGRFSGRQFSNSRSEMNVSTLELGDSALYLCASSLEVVGTEAFFGQGTRLTVV.

This sequence joins TRBV4-1 and TRBJ2-1; 9 nucleotides match TRBD1. CDR3 length: 16 residues. Germline-derived CDR1 and CDR2 are MGHRA and YSYEKL. V lost 0 bases to trimming and J lost 1 base; unmatched junction nucleotides: 1. The CDR3 DNA is TGCGCCAGCAGCCAAGATGGGACAGGGTCCTACAATGAGCAGTTCTTC. This sequence encodes CASSQDGTGSYNEQFF.

At least ten counts were recorded for this clonotype. J is TRBJ1-1 and V is TRBV12-3 or TRBV12-4; D unresolved. V lost 5 bases and J lost 0, with 16 bases in between. The length of the CDR3 is 16 residues. CDR3: CASSLARGSMNTEAFF. The CDR3 DNA follows: TGTGCCAGCAGTCTGGCCCGTGGTTCTATGAACACTGAAGCTTTCTTT.

This clonotype was counted at least ten times. In DNA, the CDR3 is TGTGCCATCCTCACGGAGGGGCCCTATGGCTACACCTTC. It is translated as CAILTEGPYGYTF. The chain joins TRBV15 to TRBJ1-2, with D possibly matching TRBD1 (5 bases). CDR3 length: 13 amino acids. V was pared by 10 bases and J by 4 bases, with 16 bases between. CDR1 is LNHNV, CDR2 YYDKDF, per germline (reference sequence). Complete variable domain (other parts from reference TRBV15 and TRBJ1-2): DAMVIQNPRYQVTQFGKPVTLSCSQTLNHNVMYWYQQKSSQAPKLLFHYYDKDFNNEADTPDNFQSRRPNTSFCFLDIRSPGLGDTAMYLCAILTEGPYGYTFGSGTRLTVV.

Comments on this clonotype: A read error may produce the germline difference seen at one junction end. The J gene is TRBJ2-7, the V gene TRBV6-5, with 8 bases fitting TRBD1. This CDR3 is built from 12 residues. Per germline, CDR1 MNHEY and CDR2 SVGAGI. The CDR3 loop is CASSYSWQGANF. The CDR3 coding sequence is TGTGCCAGCAGTTACTCCTGGCAGGGGGCTAACTTC.

Ten or more counts support this clonotype. The chain carries TRBV15 and TRBJ1-2; maybe TRBD1 (6 bases). V was cut by 7 bases and J by 3 bases, with 18 bases left in between. The germline V gene has CDR1 LNHNV and CDR2 YYDKDF (reference sequence). This CDR3 contains 15 residues. The CDR3 DNA follows: TGTGCCACCACCCCGTGGGCAGGGGAGGACTATGGCTACACCTTC. Protein product: CATTPWAGEDYGYTF.

This clonotype was seen ten or more times. V and J are TRBV24-1 and TRBJ2-5, with 9 bases aligning to TRBD1. Germline CDR1 is KGHDR and CDR2 is SFDVKD. The ends lost 3 bases at V and 5 bases at J; junction bases unmatched: 6. CDR3 length equals 15 residues. The CDR3 loop reads CATSDPGTGRETQYF. The DNA for the CDR3 is TGTGCCACCAGTGATCCGGGGACAGGGCGTGAGACCCAGTACTTC.

This clonotype was observed many times. The chain uses TRBV20-1 and TRBJ2-5, with TRBD2 matching 10 bases. In germline, CDR1 is DFQATT, CDR2 SNEGSKA (reference sequence). CDR3 length equals 13 residues. V gave up 2 bases and J gave up 4 bases; unmatched junction bases: 1. CDR3 loop: CSARLAGAETQYF. The DNA for the CDR3 is TGCAGTGCTAGACTAGCGGGAGCAGAGACCCAGTACTTC.

Details on this clonotype: A read error may produce the germline difference seen at one junction end. J is TRBJ2-7 and V is TRBV6-1, with D possibly being TRBD2 (5 bases). Germline values: CDR1 MNHNS, CDR2 SASEGT. CDR3 length equals 13 residues. CDR3 sequence (DNA): TGTGCCAGCAGAGGGAGAGCTGACCGACGAACCGACTTC. This gives the protein CASRGRADRRTDF.

This clonotype was seen at least ten times. The chain has TRBV2 and TRBJ1-2, with D hard to call. Trimming removed 4 bases from V and 6 bases from J, with 9 bases in between. This CDR3 region has 12 residues. CDR1 SNHLY and CDR2 FYNNEI come from the germline V gene. The chain's CDR3 is CASSANGNGYTF. CDR3 DNA: TGTGCCAGCAGTGCGAACGGAAATGGCTACACCTTC. Full variable domain (rest looked up from reference TRBV2 and TRBJ1-2): EPEVTQTPSHQVTQMGQEVILRCVPISNHLYFYWYRQILGQKVEFLVSFYNNEISEKSEIFDDQFSVERPDGSNFTLKIRSTKLEDSAMYFCASSANGNGYTFGSGTRLTVV.

The V gene is TRBV30, the J gene TRBJ2-5, with 9 bases lining up with TRBD2. The CDR3 length is 16 residues. Germline CDR1 GTSNPN, CDR2 SVGIG (reference sequence). Unmatched junction bases numbered 8, after V lost 3 bases and J lost 0 bases. In nucleotides, the CDR3 is TGTGCCTGGAGACCAACTAGCGGGCGTAACCAAGAGACCCAGTACTTC. It translates to CAWRPTSGRNQETQYF.

In its sample, this clonotype was seen many times. The conserved final phenylalanine or tryptophan is absent from the CDR3, which likely points to a read error. This chain links TRBV6-1 with TRBJ1-1; D is unresolved. CDR1 is MNHNS, CDR2 SASEGT, per germline. This CDR3 region has 14 residues. Trimming pared 8 bases from V and 0 bases from J, leaving 13 bases between. DNA for the CDR3: TGTGCCAGCGCCCCAATGGGATTGAACACTGAAGCTTTCTCT. It is translated as CASAPMGLNTEAFS.

This clonotype has a count of ten or more. The rearrangement uses TRBV11-2 and TRBJ1-2; 10 bases agree with TRBD1. This CDR3 is 15 amino acids long. Germline V gives CDR1 SGHAT, CDR2 FQNNGV. With 0 bases clipped from V and 8 bases from J, the junction kept 6 bases outside the gene matches. The CDR3 protein is CASSLDGTGDGGYTF. The CDR3 bases are TGTGCCAGCAGCTTAGATGGGACAGGGGATGGCGGCTACACCTTC. Full variable domain (remainder filled in from reference TRBV11-2 and TRBJ1-2): EAGVAQSPRYKIIEKRQSVAFWCNPISGHATLYWYQQILGQGPKLLIQFQNNGVVDDSQLPKDRFSAERLKGVDSTLKIQPAKLEDSAVYLCASSLDGTGDGGYTFGSGTRLTVV.